The source of this T cell receptor beta chain is a study of blood T cell repertoires in COVID-19. Study background: Donors in the United States, Italy and Spain gave samples during acute or convalescent COVID-19. The analysed material was cDNA or gDNA that came from T cells, B-cell-depleted T cells, or PBMCs.

As processed by the authors: Reference gene primer amplification in the assay estimated nucleated cell counts. The repertoire was sequenced with immunoSEQ multiplex PCR; TCRdb's copy has only in-frame clones and lacks some. The DNA gave D and trimming, while V, J and clone size come from that table. Of more than 200,000 clones listed, around 89% are singletons. The trim removed 3 bases at V and 6 bases at J, leaving 10 bases unmatched. The CDR3 covers 16 residues. Germline V gene data show CDR1 as LGHDT and CDR2 as YNNKEL (reference sequence). This receptor was obtained from a man between 65 and 85 years old with acute or convalescent COVID-19. The rearrangement uses TRBV3-1 (or the pseudogene TRBV3-2) and TRBJ2-1, with 8 bases identical to TRBD2. Sequencing was carried out using peripheral blood. The CDR3 DNA follows: TGTGCCAGCAGCCATATAGCGGGACGGTCTTCCAATGAGCAGTTCTTC. This sequence encodes CASSHIAGRSSNEQFF.